This TCR beta chain was retrieved from a study of regulatory T cells in long-lasting Graves disease. CDR3 length: 10 residues. V lost 3 bases and J lost 2, with 2 bases in between. Germline V lookup: CDR1 GTSNPN, CDR2 SVGIG (reference sequence). Construction of TCR beta libraries relied on iRepertoire HTBI primers and on Arm-PCR targeting CDR3 regions. TCRdb passed the multiplex PCR reads through MiXCR, listing each CDR3 protein once. This table has 400,000 to 500,000 distinct CDR3 sequences, 15% appearing once. This clonotype was recorded at least ten times. Sample time point: newly diagnosed GD, antithyroid drugs for less than 3 months. Scientists built the TCR library using RNA that was extracted from PBMCs. Separately, the same data were catalogued under a study of T cells in Graves' hyperthyroidism and ophthalmopathy.

This chain joins TRBV30 and TRBJ2-7, with D unclear. The clonotype was recovered from a woman aged 40-49 years with Graves disease. Sequencing was performed on peripheral blood mononuclear cells (PBMCs), taken at new diagnosis, from a patient treated with antithyroid drugs. CDR3 DNA: TGTGCCTGGAGAACCTACGAGCAGTACTTC. Its protein is CAWRTYEQYF.